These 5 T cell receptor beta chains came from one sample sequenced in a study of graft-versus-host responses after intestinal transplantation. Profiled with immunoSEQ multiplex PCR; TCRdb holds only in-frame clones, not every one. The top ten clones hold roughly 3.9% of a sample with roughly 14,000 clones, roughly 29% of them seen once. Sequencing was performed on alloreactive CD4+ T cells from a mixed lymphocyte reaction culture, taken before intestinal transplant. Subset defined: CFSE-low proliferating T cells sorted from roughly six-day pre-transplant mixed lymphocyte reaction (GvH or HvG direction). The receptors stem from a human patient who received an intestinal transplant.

The DNA of the CDR3 is TGTGCCAGCAGCTTAGCTTGGGGGGGTGAGCAGTTCTTC. This codes for CASSLAWGGEQFF. The chain uses TRBV11-2 and TRBJ2-1; 7 nucleotides match TRBD2. The V gene end was trimmed by 1 base and the J gene end by 9 bases; junction bases not matched to a gene: 3. Per germline, CDR1 SGHAT and CDR2 FQNNGV. The CDR3 totals 13 residues.

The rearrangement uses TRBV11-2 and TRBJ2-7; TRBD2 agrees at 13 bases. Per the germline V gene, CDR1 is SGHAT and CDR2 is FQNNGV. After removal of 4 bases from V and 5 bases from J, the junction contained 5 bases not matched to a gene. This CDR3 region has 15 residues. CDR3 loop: CASSSGTSGTHEQYF. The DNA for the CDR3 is TGTGCCAGCAGCTCCGGGACTAGCGGGACCCACGAGCAGTACTTC.

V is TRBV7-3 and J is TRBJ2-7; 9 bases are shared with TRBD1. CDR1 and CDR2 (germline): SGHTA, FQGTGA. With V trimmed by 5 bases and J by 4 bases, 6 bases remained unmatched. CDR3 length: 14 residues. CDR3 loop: CASSLTGGGYEQYF. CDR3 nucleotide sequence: TGTGCCAGCAGCCTCACAGGGGGCGGGTACGAGCAGTACTTC.

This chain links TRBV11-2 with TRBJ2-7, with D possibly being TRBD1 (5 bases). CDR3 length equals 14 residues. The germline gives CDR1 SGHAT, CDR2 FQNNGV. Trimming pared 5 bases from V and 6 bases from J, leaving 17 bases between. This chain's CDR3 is CASSDRIRAAEQYF. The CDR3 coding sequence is TGTGCCAGCAGCGACCGAATCAGGGCGGCCGAGCAGTACTTC.

DNA of the CDR3: TGTGCCAGCAGCCGGACTTACCCTGGCTACACCTTC. Protein sequence: CASSRTYPGYTF. The genes are TRBV11-3 and TRBJ1-2; D uncertain. V was cut by 5 bases and J by 7 bases, with 11 bases left in between. Per the germline V gene, CDR1 is SGHNT and CDR2 is YENEEA. The CDR3 is 12 amino acids.